The 14 T cell receptor beta chains reported below all come from one sample, sequenced in a study of shared clonotypes between healthy human individuals. Method: immunoSEQ multiplex PCR; TCRdb's copy keeps in-frame clones and lacks some. The table has 1.6 million or so clones, roughly 96% seen once; the top ten hold approximately 1.1%. What was sequenced was naive CD4+ T cells sorted from blood. As for subset: CD45RA+ positively selected. The receptors shown here come from a man aged 25 to 40 in good health.

This clone was detected only a few times. The chain joins TRBV9 to TRBJ1-2, with TRBD1 identical over 7 bases. Germline-derived CDR1 and CDR2 are SGDLS and YYNGEE. The CDR3 consists of 13 residues. The V segment lost 3 bases and the J segment 2 bases; nucleotides outside the gene matches: 1. Here the CDR3 DNA reads TGTGCCAGCAGCGAGACAGGGAACTATGGCTACACCTTC. Residues: CASSETGNYGYTF.

This sequence joins TRBV19 and TRBJ1-5; D is ambiguous. The CDR3 runs 13 residues. The V end was cut by 0 bases, the J end by 5 bases, with 5 bases between. In germline, CDR1 is LNHDA, CDR2 SQIVND (reference sequence). The CDR3 DNA reads TGTGCCAGTAGTATAGAGTCGTATCAGCCCCAGCATTTT. This encodes CASSIESYQPQHF.

In this sample, this clone turned up once. The chain links TRBV30 to TRBJ2-7; TRBD2 might be the D (6 bases). V lost 2 bases, J lost 5 bases, and 16 bases lay in between. The CDR3 contains 14 residues. Germline V gene lookup returns CDR1 GTSNPN and CDR2 SVGIG (reference sequence). As DNA, the CDR3 is TGTGCCTGGAGTAGGACTATACGTGATCACGAGCAGTACTTC. It encodes CAWSRTIRDHEQYF.

This rearrangement joins TRBV6-5 to TRBJ2-7, with D hard to call. The germline CDR1 and CDR2 sequences are MNHEY and SVGAGI. This CDR3 is built from 11 residues. V was cut by 7 bases and J by 10 bases, with 14 bases left in between. In DNA form, the CDR3 reads TGTGCCAGCACCTTTGACGGAAATCAGTACTTC. Protein: CASTFDGNQYF.

The chain has TRBV5-1 and TRBJ2-1; 7 bases line up with TRBD2. Germline V gene sequence: CDR1 SGHRS, CDR2 YFSETQ. CDR3 size: 17 residues. The ends lost 0 bases at V and 3 bases at J; junction bases unmatched: 9. The CDR3 nucleotides read TGCGCCAGCAGCTTGGCCTTAACCGGGAGGTACTACAATGAGCAGTTCTTC. This encodes CASSLALTGRYYNEQFF.

The chain uses TRBV18 and TRBJ2-2, with 10 bases matching TRBD2. The germline CDR1 and CDR2 sequences are KGHSH and LQKENI. V gave up 6 bases and J gave up 0 bases; unmatched junction bases: 10. The CDR3 is made up of 18 amino acids. CDR3 DNA sequence: TGTGCCAGCTCCGCCACACGGACTAGCGGAACGAACACCGGGGAGCTGTTTTTT. This encodes CASSATRTSGTNTGELFF.

The chain's CDR3 is CASSLLTGLSGANVLTF. The CDR3 DNA reads TGTGCCAGCAGTTTATTGACGGGACTGTCTGGGGCCAACGTCCTGACTTTC. The V call is TRBV28, the J call TRBJ2-6, with a possible D match to TRBD2 (6 bases). The CDR3 loop spans 17 amino acids. V lost 1 base and J lost 1, with 11 bases in between. CDR1 is MDHEN, CDR2 SYDVKM, per germline.

This clone was seen a single time. CDR3 sequence reads: CATLLADRTDTQYF. The CDR3 DNA reads as TGTGCCACCTTACTAGCGGATCGCACAGATACGCAGTATTTT. The chain uses TRBV5-4 and TRBJ2-3, with TRBD2 matching 8 bases. In germline, CDR1 is SGHNT, CDR2 YYREEE (reference sequence). With V trimmed by 9 bases and J by 1 base, 7 bases remained unmatched. This CDR3 comprises 14 residues.

J is TRBJ2-2 and V is TRBV7-2, with 11 nucleotides matching TRBD2. The ends lost 0 bases at V and 5 bases at J; junction bases unmatched: 5. The germline CDR1 and CDR2 sequences are SGHTA and FQGNSA. This CDR3 is built from 17 residues. CDR3 amino acids: CASSLALAGGRTGELFF. The CDR3 DNA follows: TGTGCCAGCAGCTTAGCTCTAGCGGGGGGCAGGACCGGGGAGCTGTTTTTT.

The rearrangement joins TRBV29-1 to TRBJ1-1, with a possible D match to TRBD1 (6 bases). Trimming removed 7 bases at V and 11 bases at J, with 17 bases between. Germline V gene sequence: CDR1 SQVTM, CDR2 ANQGSEA. CDR3 length equals 11 residues. CDR3 in amino acids: CSAYRVGGAFF. CDR3 coding DNA: TGCAGCGCGTACAGGGTCGGAGGCGCTTTCTTT.

The chain combines TRBV18 with TRBJ2-1, with 9 positions matching TRBD2. Per the germline V gene, CDR1 is KGHSH and CDR2 is LQKENI. The CDR3 is made up of 16 amino acids. The ends lost 2 bases at V and 3 bases at J; junction bases unmatched: 5. CDR3 nucleotides: TGTGCCAGCTCACCAATTCGTAGCGGGGGCTACAATGAGCAGTTCTTC. Translation: CASSPIRSGGYNEQFF.

The V gene is TRBV5-4, the J gene TRBJ1-2; TRBD1 matches 10 bases. The ends lost 4 bases at V and 6 bases at J; junction bases unmatched: 6. CDR3 length equals 14 residues. Germline V gene lookup returns CDR1 SGHNT and CDR2 YYREEE (reference sequence). DNA for the CDR3: TGTGCCAGCAGCCCAGACAGGGGGCGAGATGGCTACACCTTC. It specifies CASSPDRGRDGYTF.

The chain has TRBV18 and TRBJ1-2, with TRBD1 identical over 7 bases. This CDR3 is 15 amino acids long. Trimming at V came to 6 bases and at J to 5 bases, leaving 12 bases not matched to a gene. CDR1 is KGHSH, CDR2 LQKENI, per germline. The CDR3 nucleotides are TGTGCCAGCTCTCTTCGGACAGGCCCCGAGTATGGCTACACCTTC. Its protein product is CASSLRTGPEYGYTF.

The CDR3 here is CASSEIRLAVNTGELFF. Written as DNA, the CDR3 is TGTGCCAGCAGTGAAATACGACTAGCGGTAAACACCGGGGAGCTGTTTTTT. The rearrangement joins TRBV2 to TRBJ2-2; 9 bases line up with TRBD2. The CDR3 is 17 residues long. The trim removed 2 bases at V and 2 bases at J, leaving 6 bases unmatched. Germline CDR1 reads SNHLY; CDR2 reads FYNNEI.